Listed below are T cell receptor beta chains from one sample, sequenced in a study of technical replicates of blood from a few donors. Profiling relied on immunoSEQ multiplex PCR, and the TCRdb table lists in-frame clones only, not all of them. The sample has some 93,000 clones; 95% are singletons. The sample was T cells isolated from PBMCs. Source of these receptors: a human donor in good health. The CDR3 runs from the conserved cysteine through the conserved F or W.

TRBV5-1	TRBJ2-5	CASSWPGLAGGREQETQYF
TRBV13	TRBJ1-2	CASSLRQGEAGYTF
TRBV19	TRBJ1-5	CASSGTGMGNQPQHF
TRBV2	TRBJ1-2	CASTSGYGYTF
TRBV6-5	TRBJ2-4	CASSYALGRAKNIQYF
TRBV5-4	TRBJ2-1	CASSLQAGNEQFF
TRBV28	TRBJ2-5	CASSLDGGTQETQYF
TRBV11-3	TRBJ1-6	CASSWDRGHNSPLHF
TRBV29-1	TRBJ2-1	CSVEDLGRAYNEQFF
TRBV15	TRBJ2-3	CATSPKGSATTDTQYF
TRBV5-1	TRBJ2-1	CASSLSGLAGSLQFF
TRBV25-1	TRBJ1-1	CASSEFPTGPQVAEAFF
TRBV5-4	TRBJ1-1	CASSLTRTGQTEAFF
TRBV6-5	TRBJ1-3	CASFPRQARNTIYF
TRBV15	TRBJ1-4	CATSRHQGNEKLFF
TRBV6-5	TRBJ1-1	CATWTGGGTEAFF
TRBV11-2	TRBJ1-1	CASSTQGLNTEAFF
TRBV6-5	TRBJ1-1	CASSSQGTNTEAFF
TRBV5-1	TRBJ2-2	CASSLDAGGTGELFF
TRBV5-1	TRBJ2-1	CASSLLGTGSGNEQFF
TRBV4-2	TRBJ2-7	CASSQEEPDEQYF
TRBV5-1	TRBJ2-3	CASSSPGQSTDTQYF
TRBV6-5	TRBJ1-2	CASSYNGQSNYGYTF
TRBV7-3	TRBJ2-5	CASSLGLQGVETQYF
TRBV7-8	TRBJ2-2	CASSLGGDTTNTGELFF
TRBV5-4	TRBJ2-3	CASRPGLAGASTDTQYF
TRBV12-5	TRBJ1-3	CASGLGQVNTIYF
TRBV5-1	TRBJ2-4	CASSSGRETSGKNIQYF
TRBV30	TRBJ1-4	CAWGDEKLFF
TRBV29-1	TRBJ2-3	CSVDDPGGRGTDTQYF
TRBV27	TRBJ2-7	CASSLGRETEQYF
TRBV28	TRBJ1-1	CASSNSGSGTEAFF
TRBV6-5	TRBJ1-4	CASSLTGTYAEKLFF
TRBV2	TRBJ2-5	CASSERGRGRETQYF
TRBV27	TRBJ2-1	CASALSGLAGGAGINEQFF
TRBV5-1	TRBJ1-1	CASSVREGTEAFF
TRBV29-1	TRBJ2-1	CSVVEADNEQFF
TRBV7-2	TRBJ1-1	CASSLTYRGLRLDTEAFF
TRBV5-1	TRBJ2-2	CASSRGGDTGELFF
TRBV5-8	TRBJ1-2	CASSPGQGDGYTF
TRBV29-1	TRBJ1-1	CSVWGRLSETEAFF
TRBV6-6	TRBJ2-5	CATGLAGGETQYF
TRBV9	TRBJ1-1	CASSVVAGGGSNTEAFF
TRBV11-2	TRBJ2-7	CASSFGVPEQYF
TRBV2	TRBJ2-2	CASSARDRGPTGELFF
TRBV6-6	TRBJ2-3	CASSYNEGDTQYF
TRBV7-9	TRBJ1-2	CASWGGEALNGYTF
TRBV9	TRBJ1-2	CASSVGGTNYGYTF
TRBV7-8	TRBJ1-2	CASSLAQTSRYTF
TRBV11-2	TRBJ2-4	CASRSWGASGQLAKNIQYF
TRBV19	TRBJ2-1	CASSTHRTSGNEQFF